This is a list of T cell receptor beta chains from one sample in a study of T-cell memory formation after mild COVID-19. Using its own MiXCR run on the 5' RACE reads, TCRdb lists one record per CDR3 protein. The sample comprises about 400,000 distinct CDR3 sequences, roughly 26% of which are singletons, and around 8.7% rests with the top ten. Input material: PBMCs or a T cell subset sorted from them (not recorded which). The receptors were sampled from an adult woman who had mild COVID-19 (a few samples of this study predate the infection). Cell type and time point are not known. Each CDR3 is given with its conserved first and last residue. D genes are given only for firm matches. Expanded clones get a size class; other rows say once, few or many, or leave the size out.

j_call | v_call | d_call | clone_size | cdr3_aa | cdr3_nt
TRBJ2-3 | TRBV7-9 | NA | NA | CASSLAGTVSDTQYF | TGTGCCAGCAGCTTAGCAGGGACTGTATCGGATACGCAGTATTTT
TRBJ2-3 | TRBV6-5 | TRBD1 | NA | CASRIYWDRTDTQYF | TGTGCCAGCCGCATATATTGGGACAGAACAGATACGCAGTATTTT
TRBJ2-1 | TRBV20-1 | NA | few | CSADSSGGEIF | TGCAGTGCTGACTCTTCTGGGGGCGAAATCTTC
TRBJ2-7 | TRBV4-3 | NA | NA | CASSQTTGLLGSEQYF | TGCGCCAGCAGCCAGACAACGGGACTCCTGGGGAGTGAGCAGTACTTC
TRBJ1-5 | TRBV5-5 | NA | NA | CASSSLPGDSNQPQHF | TGTGCCAGCAGCTCCCTCCCCGGGGACAGCAATCAGCCCCAGCATTTT
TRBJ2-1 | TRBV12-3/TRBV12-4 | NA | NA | CASSLLRALYNEQFF | TGTGCCAGCAGTTTACTGCGGGCGTTATACAATGAGCAGTTCTTC
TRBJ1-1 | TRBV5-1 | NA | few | CASSLRGLEAFF | TGCGCCAGCAGCTTGCGGGGCCTTGAAGCTTTCTTT
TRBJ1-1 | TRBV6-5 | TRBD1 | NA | CASSRRLNRGNSEAFF | TGTGCCAGCAGTCGCAGATTAAACAGGGGGAACTCTGAAGCTTTCTTT
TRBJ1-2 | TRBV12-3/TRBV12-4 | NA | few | CASSARSRVYTF | TGTGCCAGCAGTGCCAGAAGTCGGGTCTACACCTTC
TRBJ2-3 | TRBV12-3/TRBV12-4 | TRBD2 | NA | CASGLGGIVGGFADTQYF | TGTGCCAGCGGACTCGGTGGGATTGTGGGGGGGTTCGCAGATACGCAGTATTTT
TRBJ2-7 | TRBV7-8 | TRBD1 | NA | CASSHRIGGHEQYF | TGTGCCAGCAGCCATCGTATAGGGGGCCACGAGCAGTACTTC
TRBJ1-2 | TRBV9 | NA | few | CASSPTGHLDGYTF | TGTGCCAGCAGCCCGACGGGACATTTGGATGGCTACACCTTC
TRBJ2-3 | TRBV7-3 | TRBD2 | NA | CASSSGLARTDTQYF | TGTGCCAGCAGCTCCGGACTAGCTAGGACAGATACGCAGTATTTT
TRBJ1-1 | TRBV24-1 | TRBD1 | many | CATSDSRQGIMNTEAFF | TGTGCCACCAGTGACTCCCGACAGGGTATCATGAACACTGAAGCTTTCTTT
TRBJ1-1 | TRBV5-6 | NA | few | CASSRPMGRTEAFF | TGTGCCAGCAGCCGGCCCATGGGGCGGACTGAAGCTTTCTTT
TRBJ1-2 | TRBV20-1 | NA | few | CSAYAPGLGYTF | TGCAGTGCTTATGCCCCGGGTTTAGGCTACACCTTC
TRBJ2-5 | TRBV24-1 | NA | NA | CATSDPRQAPGETQYF | TGTGCCACCAGTGATCCACGGCAGGCTCCGGGGGAGACCCAGTACTTC
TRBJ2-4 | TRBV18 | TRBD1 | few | CASSPQGQLSMAKNIQYF | TGTGCCAGCTCACCACAGGGACAGCTATCGATGGCCAAAAACATTCAGTACTTC
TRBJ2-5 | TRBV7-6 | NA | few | CASSLMKETQYF | TGTGCCAGCAGCCTCATGAAAGAGACCCAGTACTTC
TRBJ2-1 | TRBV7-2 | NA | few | CASSSFNEQFF | TGTGCCAGCAGCTCCTTCAATGAGCAGTTCTTC
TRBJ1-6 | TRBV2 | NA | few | CASSEGSEPYNSPLHF | TGTGCCAGCAGTGAAGGGAGTGAGCCCTATAATTCACCCCTCCACTTT
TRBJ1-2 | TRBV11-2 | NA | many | CASSYNGFRYGYTF | TGTGCCAGCAGCTATAACGGCTTTCGATATGGCTACACCTTC
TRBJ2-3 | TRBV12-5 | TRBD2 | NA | CASGLELAGDQYF | TGTGCTAGTGGTTTGGAGCTAGCGGGAGACCAGTATTTT
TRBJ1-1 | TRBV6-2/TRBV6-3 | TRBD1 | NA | CASSYRTGRTEAFF | TGTGCCAGCAGCTATCGGACAGGGAGGACTGAAGCTTTCTTT
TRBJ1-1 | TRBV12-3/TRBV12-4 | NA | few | CASSLGGADTEAFF | TGTGCCAGCAGTTTAGGGGGGGCGGACACTGAAGCTTTCTTT
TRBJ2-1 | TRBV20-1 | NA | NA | CSAGIQGRSNEQFF | TGCAGTGCTGGTATACAGGGTAGAAGCAATGAGCAGTTCTTC
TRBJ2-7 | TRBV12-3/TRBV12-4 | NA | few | CASSSRTFYEQYF | TGTGCCAGCAGTTCCCGGACGTTTTACGAGCAGTACTTC